The clone carrying this T cell receptor (beta chain) was recorded many times. The antigen is undetermined. Per the germline V gene, CDR1 is SGHVS and CDR2 is FNYEAQ. The CDR3 sequence is 13 residues long. The V end lost 4 bases, the J end lost 6 bases, and 12 bases lay between the germline ends. The sample is drawn from a study of T cells in Graves' hyperthyroidism and ophthalmopathy. Study outcomes and limitations: The blood repertoire included most of the expanded thyroid clonotypes above 0.001.

Template material for amplifying TCR beta CDR3 regions consisted of RNA transcripts. The primer set for the first-round RT-PCR of the TCR CDR3 was HTBI. One entry per CDR3 protein, called by TCRdb with MiXCR from the multiplex PCR reads. The sample carries 560,000 or so distinct CDR3 sequences, just over 45% recorded once. Subjects aged 18 to 65 presented with newly diagnosed hyperthyroidism of less than 2 months' duration. Sequencing used peripheral blood or thyroid tissue (not recorded which). The sequence was obtained from a woman between 18 and 30 years old with Graves' hyperthyroidism. The V gene is TRBV7-6, the J gene TRBJ2-5, with unresolved D. CDR3 DNA sequence: TGTGCCAGCAGCTCGCTGCTTGGGAAGACCCAGTACTTC. This gives the protein CASSSLLGKTQYF.